Following are 16 T cell receptor beta chains from one sample sequenced in a study of cytomegalovirus exposure and HLA in healthy donors (dated 2017 in TCRdb). The protocol used for the library was the immunoSEQ multiplex PCR assay. The multiplex PCR relied on a mix of 60 forward primers for TCR Vbeta segments and 13 reverse primers for TCR Jbeta segments. Here the immuneACCESS table is served through TCRdb, limited to in-frame sequences with V and J called. Missing clones are a known gap in these copies; in checked studies unresolved V genes cover under half, and the rest lacks a known reason. The sample table lists 120,000 or so clones, roughly 75% of them with a count of one. More than 1% of the sample comes from the top ten. Sequencing was carried out using PBMCs. These receptors were obtained from a female donor in good health and CMV-seronegative.

The rearrangement uses TRBV19 and TRBJ2-1, with 9 bases identical to TRBD2. CDR1 and CDR2 (germline): LNHDA, SQIVND (reference sequence). Trimming removed 1 base from V and 2 bases from J; junction bases left unmatched: 0. This CDR3 spans 15 amino acids. The CDR3 DNA reads as TGTGCCAGTAGTATAGGGACTAGCGCCTACAATGAGCAGTTCTTC. Translating it yields CASSIGTSAYNEQFF.

The chain uses TRBV6-6 and TRBJ2-7, with D unresolved. Germline V gene sequence: CDR1 MNHNY, CDR2 SVGAGI (reference sequence). Trimming removed 7 bases from V and 0 bases from J, with 7 bases in between. The CDR3 contains 12 residues. The CDR3 protein is CASKYTSYEQYF. The CDR3 bases are TGTGCCAGCAAGTACACCTCCTACGAGCAGTACTTC.

The chain recombines TRBV6-1 with TRBJ2-2; weak D call: TRBD1 (5 bases). Germline CDR1 is MNHNS and CDR2 is SASEGT. V was trimmed by 8 bases and J by 2 bases, leaving 12 bases between them. The CDR3 contains 14 residues. CDR3 nucleotides: TGTGCCAGCTGGGGCAGGGTTAACACCGGGGAGCTGTTTTTT. Its protein product is CASWGRVNTGELFF.

The chain has TRBV4-2 and TRBJ2-7; 14 nucleotides line up with TRBD2. Losses at the gene ends were 0 bases for V and 4 bases for J; bases not matched to a gene: 11. The CDR3 loop spans 19 amino acids. Per germline, CDR1 LGHNA and CDR2 YNFKEQ. CDR3 in amino acids: CASSQDHRGLAGGRYEQYF. The CDR3 DNA reads as TGTGCCAGCAGCCAAGATCACCGCGGACTAGCGGGGGGAAGGTACGAGCAGTACTTC.

This clone occurred once. This chain joins TRBV5-1 and TRBJ2-5; TRBD1 might be the D (5 bases). Germline V lookup: CDR1 SGHRS, CDR2 YFSETQ. V was cut by 7 bases and J by 1 base, with 17 bases left in between. The CDR3 has 15 residues. CDR3 nucleotides: TGCGCCAGCGGTCGGGCAGGGCTTCCCCAAGAGACCCAGTACTTC. Translated, it gives CASGRAGLPQETQYF.

The V call is TRBV27, the J call TRBJ2-5; the D is unclear. CDR1 and CDR2 (germline): MNHEY, SMNVEV (reference sequence). The germline V and J ends were trimmed by 3 bases and 1 base, with 12 bases remaining between them. The CDR3 extends over 15 amino acids. As DNA, the CDR3 is TGTGCCAGCAGTTTTCGTTCGACATCCCAAGAGACCCAGTACTTC. It yields the protein CASSFRSTSQETQYF.

This chain's CDR3 is CASSDGGLYNSPLHF. The CDR3 nucleotides are TGTGCCAGCAGTGATGGGGGACTTTATAATTCACCCCTCCACTTT. The chain uses TRBV2 and TRBJ1-6; D is perhaps TRBD1 (5 bases). In germline, CDR1 is SNHLY, CDR2 FYNNEI. The CDR3 is 15 amino acids. Trimming took 3 bases from V and 4 from J, leaving 10 bases between them.

This rearrangement joins TRBV5-1 to TRBJ2-3; maybe TRBD2 (5 bases). Germline-derived CDR1 and CDR2 are SGHRS and YFSETQ. The germline V and J ends were trimmed by 5 bases and 5 bases, with 15 bases remaining between them. The CDR3 has 14 residues. DNA for the CDR3: TGCGCCAGCAGGGCCCCCCGGACTGTAGATACGCAGTATTTT. This codes for CASRAPRTVDTQYF.

V and J are TRBV20-1 and TRBJ2-4; a possible D gene is TRBD1 (5 bases). The CDR3 spans 11 residues. Germline V gene lookup returns CDR1 DFQATT and CDR2 SNEGSKA (reference sequence). V lost 8 bases and J 4 bases, leaving 9 bases between the germline ends. The CDR3: CSSQGKNIQYF. The CDR3 DNA is TGCAGTTCCCAGGGAAAAAACATTCAGTACTTC.

This clone came up once. The rearrangement links TRBV9 to TRBJ1-2; 7 bases match TRBD1. Trimming removed 3 bases from V and 8 bases from J; junction bases left unmatched: 13. Germline values: CDR1 SGDLS, CDR2 YYNGEE. This CDR3 is 15 amino acids long. CDR3 in amino acids: CASSAESRQGRGYTF. CDR3 nucleotides: TGTGCCAGCAGCGCCGAATCAAGACAGGGAAGGGGCTACACCTTC.

J is TRBJ1-1 and V is TRBV6-1; tentatively, D is TRBD1 (6 bases). Germline V gives CDR1 MNHNS, CDR2 SASEGT. Trimming pared 8 bases from V and 1 base from J, leaving 17 bases between. The CDR3 extends over 15 amino acids. In DNA form, the CDR3 reads TGTGCCAGCGTATCGCAGGGGTGGACGAACACTGAAGCTTTCTTT. This sequence encodes CASVSQGWTNTEAFF.

The rearrangement joins TRBV20-1 to TRBJ2-1; tentatively, D is TRBD2 (5 bases). The CDR3 loop spans 10 amino acids. The germline V gene encodes CDR1 DFQATT and CDR2 SNEGSKA (reference sequence). V lost 3 bases and J 14 bases, leaving 11 bases between the germline ends. CDR3 bases: TGCAGTGCTAGCCTCACGAGGGAGTTCTTC. It translates to CSASLTREFF.

The CDR3 DNA follows: TGCGCCAGCAGCTTGGCCTCCGGCGGGGGGCATTCCGCGCCAGATACGCAGTATTTT. Translating it yields CASSLASGGGHSAPDTQYF. This chain uses TRBV5-1 with TRBJ2-3; 8 bases fit TRBD2. The CDR3 extends over 19 amino acids. Germline V gene lookup returns CDR1 SGHRS and CDR2 YFSETQ. Trimming took 0 bases from V and 4 from J; bases not matched to a gene: 16.

This chain links TRBV10-3 with TRBJ1-2; 10 nucleotides agree with TRBD1. This CDR3 region has 15 residues. J was trimmed by 8 bases and V by 4 bases; bases with no gene match: 10. Looked up from germline, CDR1 is ENHRY and CDR2 is SYGVKD. The CDR3 spells CAISANSGTGDGYTF. The DNA of the CDR3 is TGTGCCATCAGTGCGAATTCCGGGACAGGGGACGGCTACACCTTC.

The chain uses TRBV18 and TRBJ1-1; unclear D gene. The CDR3 loop spans 14 amino acids. V lost 3 bases and J lost 2, with 10 bases in between. Germline V gene lookup returns CDR1 KGHSH and CDR2 LQKENI. DNA for the CDR3: TGTGCCAGCTCACCCTCTATTAAAAACACTGAAGCTTTCTTT. It yields the protein CASSPSIKNTEAFF.

The chain couples TRBV5-1 to TRBJ2-2, with TRBD1 as a possible D gene (7 bases). Germline-derived CDR1 and CDR2 are SGHRS and YFSETQ. The germline V and J ends were trimmed by 3 bases and 2 bases, with 11 bases remaining between them. The CDR3 loop spans 15 amino acids. Here the CDR3 reads CASSWGDSNTGELFF. CDR3 coding DNA: TGCGCCAGCAGCTGGGGGGACAGCAACACCGGGGAGCTGTTTTTT.